Reported below is one T cell receptor beta chain. The germline V gene has CDR1 SGHRS and CDR2 YFSETQ. The CDR3 contains 17 residues. Trimming took 0 bases from V and 2 from J, leaving 15 bases between them. Assay: immunoSEQ multiplex PCR; the TCRdb copy retains only in-frame clones and omits some. This table has hundreds of thousands of clones, 85% to 90% appearing once. The data belong to a study of blood T cell repertoires in COVID-19. Across the study: Sites across the United States, Italy and Spain contributed samples from acute and convalescent COVID-19.

V usage is TRBV5-1 and J usage is TRBJ2-1, with D maybe TRBD2 (7 bases). The receptor's source is a man aged 30 to 39 who had recovered from COVID-19. Sequenced sample: PBMCs or T cells enriched from blood (not recorded which). CDR3 in amino acids: CASSLESFGGPYNEQFF. CDR3 DNA sequence: TGCGCCAGCAGCTTGGAATCTTTCGGGGGGCCCTACAATGAGCAGTTCTTC.